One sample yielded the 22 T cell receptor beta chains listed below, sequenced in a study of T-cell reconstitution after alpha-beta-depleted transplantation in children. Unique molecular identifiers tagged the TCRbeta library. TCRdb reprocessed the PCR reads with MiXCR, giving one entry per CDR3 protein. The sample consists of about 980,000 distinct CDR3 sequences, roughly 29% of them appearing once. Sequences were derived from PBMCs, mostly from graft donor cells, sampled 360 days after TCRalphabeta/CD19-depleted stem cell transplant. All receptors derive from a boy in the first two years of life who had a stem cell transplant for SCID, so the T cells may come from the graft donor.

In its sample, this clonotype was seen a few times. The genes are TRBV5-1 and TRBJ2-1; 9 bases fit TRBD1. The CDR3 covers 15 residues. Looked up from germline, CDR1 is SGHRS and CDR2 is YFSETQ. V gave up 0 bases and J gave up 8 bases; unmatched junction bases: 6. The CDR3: CASSLGTGVRDEQFF. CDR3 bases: TGCGCCAGCAGCTTGGGGACAGGGGTAAGGGATGAGCAGTTCTTC.

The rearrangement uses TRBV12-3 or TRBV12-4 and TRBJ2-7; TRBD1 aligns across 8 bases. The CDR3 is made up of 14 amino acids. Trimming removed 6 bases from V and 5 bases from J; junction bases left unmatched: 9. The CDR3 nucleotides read TGTGCCAGCAGGTTAAGGACAGGGTTCGACGAGCAGTACTTC. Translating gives CASRLRTGFDEQYF.

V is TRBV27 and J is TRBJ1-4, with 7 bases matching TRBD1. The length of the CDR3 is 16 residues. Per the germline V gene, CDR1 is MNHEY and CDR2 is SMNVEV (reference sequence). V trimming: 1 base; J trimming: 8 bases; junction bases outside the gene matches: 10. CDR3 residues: CASSLWGGGVGEKLFF. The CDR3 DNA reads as TGTGCCAGCAGTTTATGGGGAGGGGGCGTAGGGGAAAAACTGTTTTTT.

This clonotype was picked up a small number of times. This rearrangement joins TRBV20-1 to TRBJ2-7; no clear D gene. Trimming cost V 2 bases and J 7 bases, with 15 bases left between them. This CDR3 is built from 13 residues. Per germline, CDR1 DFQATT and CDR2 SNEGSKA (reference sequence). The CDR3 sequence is CSARPSLDKEQYF. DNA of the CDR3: TGCAGTGCTAGACCCTCCCTCGACAAAGAGCAGTACTTC.

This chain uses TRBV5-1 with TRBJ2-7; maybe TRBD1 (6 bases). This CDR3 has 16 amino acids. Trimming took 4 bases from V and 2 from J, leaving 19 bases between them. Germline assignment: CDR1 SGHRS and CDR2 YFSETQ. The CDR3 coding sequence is TGCGCCAGCAGCGGCGGAACAGGGTACGGCCCCTACGAGCAGTACTTC. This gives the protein CASSGGTGYGPYEQYF.

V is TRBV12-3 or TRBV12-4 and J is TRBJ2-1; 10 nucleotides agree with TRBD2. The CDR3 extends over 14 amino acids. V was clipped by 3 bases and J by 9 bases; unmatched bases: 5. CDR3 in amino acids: CASSLSGGAFEQFF. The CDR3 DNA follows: TGTGCCAGCAGTTTGAGCGGGGGGGCCTTTGAGCAGTTCTTC.

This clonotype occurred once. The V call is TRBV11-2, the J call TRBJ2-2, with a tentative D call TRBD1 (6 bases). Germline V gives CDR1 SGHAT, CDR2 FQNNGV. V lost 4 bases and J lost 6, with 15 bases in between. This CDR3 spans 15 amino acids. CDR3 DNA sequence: TGTGCCAGCAGCTCCCTGACAGGATTGGCCGGGGAGCTGTTTTTT. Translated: CASSSLTGLAGELFF.

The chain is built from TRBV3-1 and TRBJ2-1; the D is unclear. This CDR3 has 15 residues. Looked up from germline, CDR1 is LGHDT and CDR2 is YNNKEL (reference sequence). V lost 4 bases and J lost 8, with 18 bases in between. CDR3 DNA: TGTGCCAGCAGCCTTGGGAATTTCTTCCCCCATGAGCAGTTCTTC. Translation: CASSLGNFFPHEQFF.

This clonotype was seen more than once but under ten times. The CDR3 protein is CASTRLAGTTDTQYF. For the CDR3, the DNA is TGTGCCAGCACAAGACTAGCGGGCACCACAGATACGCAGTATTTT. This chain uses TRBV12-3 or TRBV12-4 with TRBJ2-3; 10 bases align to TRBD2. J lost 2 bases, V lost 7 bases, and 6 bases had no gene match. The length of the CDR3 is 15 residues.

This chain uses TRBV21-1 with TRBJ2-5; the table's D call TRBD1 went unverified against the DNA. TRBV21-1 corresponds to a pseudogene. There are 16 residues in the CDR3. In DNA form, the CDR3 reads TGTGCCAGCAGCAAAGTTCTTCCCCCGGCCGTGGAGACCCAGTACTTC. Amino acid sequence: CASSKVLPPAVETQYF.

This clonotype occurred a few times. The CDR3 protein is CASRGLNEKLFF. Written as DNA, the CDR3 is TGTGCCAGCAGAGGCCTTAATGAAAAACTGTTTTTT. This chain joins TRBV7-9 and TRBJ1-4, with D unclear. Germline V gene data show CDR1 as SEHNR and CDR2 as FQNEAQ (reference sequence). CDR3 length equals 12 residues. The ends were cut back, 6 bases at V and 4 bases at J, with 6 bases in the middle. Based on the CDR3 plus reference TRBV7-9 and TRBJ1-4, the full variable domain is DTGVSQNPRHKITKRGQNVTFRCDPISEHNRLYWYRQTLGQGPEFLTYFQNEAQLEKSRLLSDRFSAERPKGSFSTLEIQRTEQGDSAMYLCASRGLNEKLFFGSGTQLSVL.

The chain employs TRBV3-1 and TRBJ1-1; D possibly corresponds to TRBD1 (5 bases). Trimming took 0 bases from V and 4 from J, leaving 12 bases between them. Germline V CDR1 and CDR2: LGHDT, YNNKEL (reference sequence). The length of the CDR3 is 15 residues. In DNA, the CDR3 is TGTGCCAGCAGCCAAGACAGAGCGGGGGGCACTGAAGCTTTCTTT. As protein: CASSQDRAGGTEAFF.

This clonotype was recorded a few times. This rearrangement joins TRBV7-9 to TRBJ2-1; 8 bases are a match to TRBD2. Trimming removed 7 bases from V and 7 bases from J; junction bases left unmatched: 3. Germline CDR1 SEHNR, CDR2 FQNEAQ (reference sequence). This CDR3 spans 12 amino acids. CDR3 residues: CASTTGGNEQFF. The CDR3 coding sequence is TGTGCCAGCACGACGGGAGGGAATGAGCAGTTCTTC.

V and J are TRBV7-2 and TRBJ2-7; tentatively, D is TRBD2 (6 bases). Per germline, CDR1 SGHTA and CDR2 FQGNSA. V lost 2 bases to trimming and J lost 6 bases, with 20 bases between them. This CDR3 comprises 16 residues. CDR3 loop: CASSLILGGGLFEQYF. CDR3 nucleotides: TGTGCCAGCAGCTTAATTTTGGGGGGAGGCCTCTTCGAGCAGTACTTC.

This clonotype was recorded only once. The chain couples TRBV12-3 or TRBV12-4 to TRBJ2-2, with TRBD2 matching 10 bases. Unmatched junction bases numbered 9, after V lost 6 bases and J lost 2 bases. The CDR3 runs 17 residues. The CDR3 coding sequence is TGTGCCAGCAGGGAGAGGAGCGGGGGGGGCAACACCGGGGAGCTGTTTTTT. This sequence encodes CASRERSGGGNTGELFF.

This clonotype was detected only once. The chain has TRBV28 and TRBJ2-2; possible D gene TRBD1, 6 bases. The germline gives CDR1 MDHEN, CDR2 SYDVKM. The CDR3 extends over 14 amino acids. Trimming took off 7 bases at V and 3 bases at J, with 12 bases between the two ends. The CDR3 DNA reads TGTGCCAGCACCCTTCAGGGGTACACCGGGGAGCTGTTTTTT. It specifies CASTLQGYTGELFF. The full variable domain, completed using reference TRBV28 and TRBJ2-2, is DVKVTQSSRYLVKRTGEKVFLECVQDMDHENMFWYRQDPGLGLRLIYFSYDVKMKEKGDIPEGYSVSREKKERFSLILESASTNQTSMYLCASTLQGYTGELFFGEGSRLTVL.

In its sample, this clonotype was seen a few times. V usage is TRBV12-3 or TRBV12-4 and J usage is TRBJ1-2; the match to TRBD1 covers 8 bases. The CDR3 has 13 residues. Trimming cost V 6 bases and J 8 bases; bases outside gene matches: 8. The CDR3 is CASSLTDRGGYTF. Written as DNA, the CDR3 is TGTGCCAGCAGCCTCACCGACAGGGGAGGCTACACCTTC.

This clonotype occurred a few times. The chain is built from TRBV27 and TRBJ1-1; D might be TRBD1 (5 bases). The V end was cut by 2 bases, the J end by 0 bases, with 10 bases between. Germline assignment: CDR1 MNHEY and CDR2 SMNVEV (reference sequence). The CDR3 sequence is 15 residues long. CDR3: CASSLGAVMNTEAFF. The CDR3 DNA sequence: TGTGCCAGCAGTTTAGGGGCTGTAATGAACACTGAAGCTTTCTTT.

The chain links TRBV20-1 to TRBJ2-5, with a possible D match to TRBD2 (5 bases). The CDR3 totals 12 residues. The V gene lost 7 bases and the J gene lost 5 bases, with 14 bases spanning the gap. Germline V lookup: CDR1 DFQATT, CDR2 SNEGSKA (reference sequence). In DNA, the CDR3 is TGCAGTGTTAGTACGAGGGAGGAGACCCAGTACTTC. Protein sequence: CSVSTREETQYF.

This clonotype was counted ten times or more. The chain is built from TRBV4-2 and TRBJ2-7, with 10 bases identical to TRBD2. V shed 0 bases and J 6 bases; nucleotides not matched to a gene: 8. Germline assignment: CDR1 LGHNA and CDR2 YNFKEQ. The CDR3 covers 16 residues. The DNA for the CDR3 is TGTGCCAGCAGCCAAGATGCAGCGGGGGGGCCTCTCGAGCAGTACTTC. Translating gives CASSQDAAGGPLEQYF.

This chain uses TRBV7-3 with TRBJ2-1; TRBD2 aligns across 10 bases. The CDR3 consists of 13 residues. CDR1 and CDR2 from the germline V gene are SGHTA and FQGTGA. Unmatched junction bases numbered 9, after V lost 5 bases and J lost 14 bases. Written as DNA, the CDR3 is TGTGCCAGCAGCCCCCAGCGGGAGGGCCCTGAGTTCTTC. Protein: CASSPQREGPEFF.

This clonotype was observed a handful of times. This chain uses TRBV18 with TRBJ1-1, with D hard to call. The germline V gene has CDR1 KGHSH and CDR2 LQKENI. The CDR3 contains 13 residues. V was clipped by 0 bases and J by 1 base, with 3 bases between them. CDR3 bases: TGTGCCAGCTCACCACCGGAGAACACTGAAGCTTTCTTT. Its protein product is CASSPPENTEAFF.